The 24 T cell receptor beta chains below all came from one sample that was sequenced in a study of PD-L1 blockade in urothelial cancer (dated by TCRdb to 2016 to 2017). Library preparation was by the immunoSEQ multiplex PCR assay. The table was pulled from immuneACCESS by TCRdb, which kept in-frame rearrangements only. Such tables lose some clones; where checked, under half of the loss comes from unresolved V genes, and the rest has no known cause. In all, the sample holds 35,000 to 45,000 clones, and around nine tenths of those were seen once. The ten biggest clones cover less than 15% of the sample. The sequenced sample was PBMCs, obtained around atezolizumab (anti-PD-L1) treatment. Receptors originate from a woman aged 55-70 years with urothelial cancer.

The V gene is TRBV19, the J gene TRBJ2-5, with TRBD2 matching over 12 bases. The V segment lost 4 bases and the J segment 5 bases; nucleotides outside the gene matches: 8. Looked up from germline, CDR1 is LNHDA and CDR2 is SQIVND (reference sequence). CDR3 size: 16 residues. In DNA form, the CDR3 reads TGTGCCAGTAGTAGGCCTAGCGGGAGGGCCCCTGAGACCCAGTACTTC. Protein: CASSRPSGRAPETQYF.

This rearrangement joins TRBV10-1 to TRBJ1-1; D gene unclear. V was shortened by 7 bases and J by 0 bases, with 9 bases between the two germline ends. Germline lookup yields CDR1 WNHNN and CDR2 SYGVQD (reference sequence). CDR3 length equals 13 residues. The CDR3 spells CASKRGLNTEAFF. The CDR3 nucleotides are TGCGCCAGCAAGAGAGGGTTGAACACTGAAGCTTTCTTT.

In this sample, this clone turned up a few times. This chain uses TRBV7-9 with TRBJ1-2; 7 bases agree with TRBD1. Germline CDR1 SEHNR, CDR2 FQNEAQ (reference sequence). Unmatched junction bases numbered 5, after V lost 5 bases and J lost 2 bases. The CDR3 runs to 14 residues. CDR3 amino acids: CASSPMTGNYGYTF. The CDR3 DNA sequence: TGTGCCAGCAGCCCAATGACAGGGAACTATGGCTACACCTTC.

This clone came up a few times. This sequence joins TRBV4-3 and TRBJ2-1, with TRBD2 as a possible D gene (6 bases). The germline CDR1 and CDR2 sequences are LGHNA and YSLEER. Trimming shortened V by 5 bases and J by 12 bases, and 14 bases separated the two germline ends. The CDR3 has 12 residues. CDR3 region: CASSSRLGGQFF. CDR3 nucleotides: TGCGCCAGCAGCTCCCGACTGGGGGGGCAGTTCTTC.

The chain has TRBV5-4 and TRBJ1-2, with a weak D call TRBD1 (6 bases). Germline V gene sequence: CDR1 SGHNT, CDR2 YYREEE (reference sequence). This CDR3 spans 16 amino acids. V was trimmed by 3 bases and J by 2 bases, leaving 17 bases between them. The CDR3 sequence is CASSWTTGIGNYGYTF. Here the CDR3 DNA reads TGTGCCAGCAGCTGGACAACAGGGATCGGGAACTATGGCTACACCTTC.

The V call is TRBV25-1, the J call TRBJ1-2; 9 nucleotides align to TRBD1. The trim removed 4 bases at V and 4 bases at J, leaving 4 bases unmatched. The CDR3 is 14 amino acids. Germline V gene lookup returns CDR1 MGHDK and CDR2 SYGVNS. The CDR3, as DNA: TGTGCCAGCAGTGTGGGACAGGGCCTCTATGGCTACACCTTC. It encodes CASSVGQGLYGYTF.

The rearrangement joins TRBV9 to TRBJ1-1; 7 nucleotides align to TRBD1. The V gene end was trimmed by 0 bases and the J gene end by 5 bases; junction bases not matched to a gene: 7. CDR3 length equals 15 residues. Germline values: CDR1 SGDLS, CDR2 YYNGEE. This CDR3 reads CASSVEGALKTEAFF. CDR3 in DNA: TGTGCCAGCAGCGTAGAGGGGGCGCTTAAGACTGAAGCTTTCTTT. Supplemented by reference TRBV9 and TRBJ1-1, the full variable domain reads DSGVTQTPKHLITATGQRVTLRCSPRSGDLSVYWYQQSLDQGLQFLIQYYNGEERAKGNILERFSAQQFPDLHSELNLSSLELGDSALYFCASSVEGALKTEAFFGQGTRLTVV.

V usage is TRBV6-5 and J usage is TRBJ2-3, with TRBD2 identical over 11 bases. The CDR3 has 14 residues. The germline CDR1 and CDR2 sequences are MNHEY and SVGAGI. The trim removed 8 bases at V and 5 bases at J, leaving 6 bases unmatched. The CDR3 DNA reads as TGTGCCAGCTCACTAGCGGGGGTTCTAGATACGCAGTATTTT. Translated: CASSLAGVLDTQYF.

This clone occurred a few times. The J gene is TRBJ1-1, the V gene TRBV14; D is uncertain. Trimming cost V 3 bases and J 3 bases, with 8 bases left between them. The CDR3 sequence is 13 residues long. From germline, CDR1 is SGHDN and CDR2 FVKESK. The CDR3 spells CASSHEVYTEAFF. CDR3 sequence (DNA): TGTGCCAGCAGCCATGAGGTTTACACTGAAGCTTTCTTT.

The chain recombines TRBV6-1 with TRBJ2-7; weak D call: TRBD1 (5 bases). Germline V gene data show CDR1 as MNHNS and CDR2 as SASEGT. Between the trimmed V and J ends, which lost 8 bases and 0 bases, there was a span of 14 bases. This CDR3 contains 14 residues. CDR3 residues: CASPPTVPSYEQYF. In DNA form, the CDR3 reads TGTGCCAGCCCCCCGACAGTACCCTCCTACGAGCAGTACTTC.

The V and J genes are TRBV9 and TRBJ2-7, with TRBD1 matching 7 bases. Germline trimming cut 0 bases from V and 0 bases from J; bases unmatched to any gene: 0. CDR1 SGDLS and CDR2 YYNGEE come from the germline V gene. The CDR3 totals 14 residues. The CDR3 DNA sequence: TGTGCCAGCAGCGTAGGGGACAGCTCCTACGAGCAGTACTTC. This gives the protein CASSVGDSSYEQYF.

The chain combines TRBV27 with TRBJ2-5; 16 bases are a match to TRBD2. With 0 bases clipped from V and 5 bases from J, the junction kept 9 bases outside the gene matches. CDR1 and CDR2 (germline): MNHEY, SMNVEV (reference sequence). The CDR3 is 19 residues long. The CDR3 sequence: CASSLSIGTSGRAKETQYF. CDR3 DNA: TGTGCCAGCAGTTTATCGATTGGGACTAGCGGGAGGGCGAAGGAGACCCAGTACTTC.

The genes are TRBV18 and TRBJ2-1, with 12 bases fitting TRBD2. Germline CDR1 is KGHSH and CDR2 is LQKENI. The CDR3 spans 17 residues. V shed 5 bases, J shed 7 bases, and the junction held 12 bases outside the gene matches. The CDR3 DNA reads TGTGCCAGCTCAATCAACGGGCTAGCGGGAGGGCTGAATGAGCAGTTCTTC. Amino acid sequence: CASSINGLAGGLNEQFF. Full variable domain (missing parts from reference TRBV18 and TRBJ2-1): NAGVMQNPRHLVRRRGQEARLRCSPMKGHSHVYWYRQLPEEGLKFMVYLQKENIIDESGMPKERFSAEFPKEGPSILRIQQVVRGDSAAYFCASSINGLAGGLNEQFFGPGTRLTVL.

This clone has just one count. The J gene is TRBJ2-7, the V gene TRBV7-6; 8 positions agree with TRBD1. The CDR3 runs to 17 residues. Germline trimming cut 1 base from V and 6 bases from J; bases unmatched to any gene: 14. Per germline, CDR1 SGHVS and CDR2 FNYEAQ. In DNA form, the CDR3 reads TGTGCCAGCAGCTTAGGCCCAGGACAGGGTGAGGTTGGCGAGCAGTACTTC. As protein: CASSLGPGQGEVGEQYF.

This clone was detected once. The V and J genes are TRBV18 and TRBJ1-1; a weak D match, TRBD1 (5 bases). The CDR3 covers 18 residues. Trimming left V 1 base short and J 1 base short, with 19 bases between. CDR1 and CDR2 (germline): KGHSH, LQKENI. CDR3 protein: CASSPLIFTGWGNTEAFF. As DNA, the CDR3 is TGTGCCAGCTCACCACTGATTTTTACAGGTTGGGGGAACACTGAAGCTTTCTTT.

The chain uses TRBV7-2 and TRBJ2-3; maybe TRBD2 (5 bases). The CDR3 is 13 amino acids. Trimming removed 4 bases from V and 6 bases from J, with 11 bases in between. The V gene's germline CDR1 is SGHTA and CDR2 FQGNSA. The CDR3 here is CASSSGLRDTQYF. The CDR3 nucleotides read TGTGCCAGCAGCTCCGGACTGCGGGATACGCAGTATTTT.

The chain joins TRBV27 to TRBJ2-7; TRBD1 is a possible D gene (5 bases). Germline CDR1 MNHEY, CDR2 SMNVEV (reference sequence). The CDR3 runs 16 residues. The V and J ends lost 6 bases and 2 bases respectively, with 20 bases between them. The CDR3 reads CASSLTSGNIAYEQYF. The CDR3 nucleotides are TGTGCCAGCAGCCTTACCTCAGGGAATATTGCCTACGAGCAGTACTTC.

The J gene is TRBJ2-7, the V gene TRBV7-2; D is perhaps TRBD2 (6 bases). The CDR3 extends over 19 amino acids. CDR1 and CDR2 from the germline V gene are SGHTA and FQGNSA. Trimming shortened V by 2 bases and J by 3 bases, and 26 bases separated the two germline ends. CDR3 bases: TGTGCCAGCAGCTTATCCCAAACGCGGGTGGTTCGGGGGAGCTACGAGCAGTACTTC. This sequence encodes CASSLSQTRVVRGSYEQYF.

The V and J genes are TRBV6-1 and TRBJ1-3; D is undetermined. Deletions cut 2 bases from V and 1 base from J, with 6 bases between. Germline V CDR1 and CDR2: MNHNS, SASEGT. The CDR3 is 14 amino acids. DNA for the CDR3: TGTGCCAGCAGTGAACGGGGTTCTGGAAACACCATATATTTT. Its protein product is CASSERGSGNTIYF.

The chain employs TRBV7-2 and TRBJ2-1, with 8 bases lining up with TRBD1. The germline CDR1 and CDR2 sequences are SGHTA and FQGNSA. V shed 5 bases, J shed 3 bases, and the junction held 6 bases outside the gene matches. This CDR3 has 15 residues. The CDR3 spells CASSPTGGYYNEQFF. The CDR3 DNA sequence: TGTGCCAGCAGCCCAACAGGGGGATACTACAATGAGCAGTTCTTC.

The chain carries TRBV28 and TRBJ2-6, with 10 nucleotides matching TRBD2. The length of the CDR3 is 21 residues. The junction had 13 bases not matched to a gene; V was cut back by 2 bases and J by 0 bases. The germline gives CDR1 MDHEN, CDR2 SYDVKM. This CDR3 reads CASSLSLAGGLFDSGANVLTF. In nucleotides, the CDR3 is TGTGCCAGCAGTTTAAGCTTAGCGGGAGGCCTTTTTGACTCTGGGGCCAACGTCCTGACTTTC.

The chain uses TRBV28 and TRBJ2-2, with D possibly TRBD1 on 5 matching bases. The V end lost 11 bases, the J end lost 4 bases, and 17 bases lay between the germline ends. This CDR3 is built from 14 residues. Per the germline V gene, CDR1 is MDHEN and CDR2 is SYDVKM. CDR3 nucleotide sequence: TGTGCCTCGTCCGGACAACCGCGCACCGGGGAGCTGTTTTTT. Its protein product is CASSGQPRTGELFF.

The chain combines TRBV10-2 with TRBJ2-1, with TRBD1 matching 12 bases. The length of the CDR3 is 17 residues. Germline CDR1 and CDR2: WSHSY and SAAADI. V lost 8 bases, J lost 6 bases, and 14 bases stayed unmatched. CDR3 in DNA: TGCGCCAGCCCCCCTACATCGGGACAGGGGGCTCCCAATGAGCAGTTCTTC. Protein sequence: CASPPTSGQGAPNEQFF.

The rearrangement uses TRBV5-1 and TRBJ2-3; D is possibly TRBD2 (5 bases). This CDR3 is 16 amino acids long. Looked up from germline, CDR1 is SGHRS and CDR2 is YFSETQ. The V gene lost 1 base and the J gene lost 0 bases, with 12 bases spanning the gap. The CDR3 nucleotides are TGCGCCAGCAGCTTGCTCCTAGCTCCTAGCACAGATACGCAGTATTTT. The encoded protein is CASSLLLAPSTDTQYF. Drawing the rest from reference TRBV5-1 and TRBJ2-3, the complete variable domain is KAGVTQTPRYLIKTRGQQVTLSCSPISGHRSVSWYQQTPGQGLQFLFEYFSETQRNKGNFPGRFSGRQFSNSRSEMNVSTLELGDSALYLCASSLLLAPSTDTQYFGPGTRLTVL.